These 30 T cell receptor beta chains originate from one sample sequenced in a study of CD8+CD57+ T cells in acquired aplastic anemia. Genomic DNA, serving as template, underwent TCR beta VDJ and CDR3 profiling. TCRdb recomputed calls from the reads with MiXCR, one row per CDR3 protein. This table holds approximately 260,000 distinct CDR3 sequences, 82% found once. For sequencing, patients were chosen who had shown expansion of CD8+CD57+ cells by flow cytometry. The sequenced material came from sorted CD4+, CD8+, or CD8+CD57+ T cells (not recorded which) from PBMCs. All receptors derive from a human donor with aplastic anemia.

This clonotype was recorded a few times. The rearrangement links TRBV7-9 to TRBJ2-3; D is uncertain. The germline V gene has CDR1 SEHNR and CDR2 FQNEAQ (reference sequence). Trimming left V 2 bases short and J 2 bases short, with 2 bases between. The CDR3 is 12 amino acids. In nucleotides, the CDR3 is TGTGCCAGCAGCTTACTCACAGATACGCAGTATTTT. Its translation: CASSLLTDTQYF.

This clonotype was seen a handful of times. The chain recombines TRBV10-3 with TRBJ2-2, with a weak D call TRBD2 (5 bases). Germline V gene data show CDR1 as ENHRY and CDR2 as SYGVKD. Trimming cost V 0 bases and J 7 bases, with 12 bases left between them. The CDR3 sequence is 15 residues long. The CDR3 coding sequence is TGTGCCATCAGTGAGTCTTCAGGAGGTGTCGGGGAGCTGTTTTTT. It translates to CAISESSGGVGELFF.

The rearrangement uses TRBV20-1 and TRBJ1-1; D is ambiguous. This CDR3 spans 15 amino acids. Trimming left V 3 bases short and J 3 bases short, with 17 bases between. In germline, CDR1 is DFQATT, CDR2 SNEGSKA (reference sequence). In DNA, the CDR3 is TGCAGTGCTAGCCCCGCCGGGCACGATGACACTGAAGCTTTCTTT. It translates to CSASPAGHDDTEAFF.

The rearrangement uses TRBV11-1 and TRBJ2-1; TRBD2 matches 8 bases. This CDR3 contains 16 residues. After removal of 0 bases from V and 8 bases from J, the junction contained 9 bases not matched to a gene. CDR1 is SGHAT and CDR2 is FQDESV in the germline V gene (reference sequence). CDR3 residues: CASSLAHGGGSDEQFF. The CDR3 nucleotides read TGTGCCAGCAGCTTAGCCCACGGGGGGGGGAGCGATGAGCAGTTCTTC.

This clonotype came up once. The rearrangement joins TRBV7-3 to TRBJ2-7, with a weak D call TRBD1 (6 bases). Between the trimmed V and J ends, which lost 3 bases and 4 bases, there was a span of 25 bases. CDR1 SGHTA and CDR2 FQGTGA come from the germline V gene. The CDR3 totals 18 residues. CDR3 coding DNA: TGTGCCAGCAGCTTTCGCCGAACTTGGACAGCCATCCAGTACGAGCAGTACGTC. Its protein product is CASSFRRTWTAIQYEQYV.

In regard to this clonotype: A much larger clone differs by one base, so this may be a read error. V is TRBV7-8 and J is TRBJ2-3, with D possibly TRBD1 on 7 matching bases. The CDR3 is made up of 14 amino acids. Germline CDR1 SGHVS, CDR2 FQNEAQ. For the CDR3, the DNA is TGTGCCAGCAGCTTTGATCCAGGCGGGACAGCCCTTTACTTT. This sequence encodes CASSFDPGGTALYF.

The sample holds many counts of this clonotype. This chain uses TRBV19 with TRBJ1-2; D is unresolved. Per the germline V gene, CDR1 is LNHDA and CDR2 is SQIVND (reference sequence). This CDR3 is 14 amino acids long. V lost 0 bases, J lost 2 bases, and 7 bases lay in between. CDR3 amino acids: CASSIDRGNYGYTF. In DNA, the CDR3 is TGTGCCAGTAGTATAGATCGGGGAAACTATGGCTACACCTTC.

The V call is TRBV11-2, the J call TRBJ1-1, with 7 bases that match TRBD1. V shed 5 bases, J shed 8 bases, and the junction held 11 bases outside the gene matches. The CDR3 covers 14 residues. Germline V gene sequence: CDR1 SGHAT, CDR2 FQNNGV. CDR3 nucleotides: TGTGCCAGCAGCGGGGGGGGAGAACAGGGGGAAGCTTTCTTT. Protein sequence: CASSGGGEQGEAFF.

A few counts support this clonotype. The chain is built from TRBV7-3 and TRBJ2-3; 10 nucleotides match TRBD2. The germline gives CDR1 SGHTA, CDR2 FQGTGA. CDR3 length equals 16 residues. Trimming cost V 1 base and J 1 base; bases outside gene matches: 2. The CDR3 sequence is CASSLKGTSGTDTQYF. In nucleotides, the CDR3 is TGTGCCAGCAGCTTAAAGGGGACTAGCGGCACAGATACGCAGTATTTT. Full variable domain (missing parts from reference TRBV7-3 and TRBJ2-3): GAGVSQTPSNKVTEKGKYVELRCDPISGHTALYWYRQSLGQGPEFLIYFQGTGAADDSGLPNDRFFAVRPEGSVSTLKIQRTERGDSAVYLCASSLKGTSGTDTQYFGPGTRLTVL.

Comments on this clonotype: A read error is likely, as this CDR3 ends without the conserved phenylalanine or tryptophan. No DNA is shown, since the ends of the CDR3 on it are uncertain; the CDR3 is the one TCRdb lists. This rearrangement joins TRBV7-8 to TRBJ2-3; the tabulated D call, TRBD1, remains unverified against the DNA. Germline CDR1 and CDR2: SGHVS and FQNEAQ. Counting both end residues, the CDR3 totals 13 amino acids. The CDR3: CASSFGRDDTHLS.

The gene calls are TRBV28 and TRBJ1-1; D not resolved. The CDR3 totals 12 residues. Germline assignment: CDR1 MDHEN and CDR2 SYDVKM. V dropped 2 bases and J dropped 5 bases, with 6 bases sitting between them. This CDR3 reads CASSLKGTEAFF. The CDR3 bases are TGTGCCAGCAGTTTAAAGGGAACTGAAGCTTTCTTT.

This clonotype was counted only a few times. The junction departs from the called germline gene at one end, perhaps through a read error. For the CDR3, the DNA is TGTGCCACCAGTGATGGAGGGATTCCCTACGAGCAGTACTTC. This encodes CATSDGGIPYEQYF. The chain uses TRBV6-1 and TRBJ2-7, with TRBD2 as a possible D gene (6 bases). CDR1 and CDR2 (germline): MNHNS, SASEGT. This CDR3 has 14 amino acids.

Concerning this clonotype: In this CDR3 the conserved last residue, phenylalanine or tryptophan, is missing, so a read error is likely. V and J are TRBV2 and TRBJ1-1; TRBD1 is a possible D gene (5 bases). The CDR3 has 15 residues. CDR1 is SNHLY and CDR2 is FYNNEI in the germline V gene. CDR3 sequence (DNA): TGTGCCAGCAGTGCGGTGGGGTTGGACAACAATGAAGCTTTCGTT. Protein: CASSAVGLDNNEAFV.

As regards this clonotype: The conserved phenylalanine or tryptophan is not found at the CDR3 terminus, so this likely reflects a read error. No DNA is shown, since the ends of the CDR3 on it are uncertain; the CDR3 is the one TCRdb lists. This rearrangement joins TRBV15 to TRBJ2-1; TRBD1, the table's D call, lacks a check against the DNA. Counting both end residues, the CDR3 totals 15 amino acids. Germline V gives CDR1 LNHNV, CDR2 YYDKDF (reference sequence). CDR3 protein: CATSGRGLSYEQQFG.

The chain joins TRBV13 to TRBJ2-2; TRBD2 might be the D (6 bases). CDR1 and CDR2 (germline): PRHDT, FYEKMQ (reference sequence). The CDR3 has 15 residues. The V and J ends lost 5 bases and 2 bases respectively, with 12 bases between them. CDR3 coding DNA: TGTGCCAGCAGCCCCGGGACTTCCAACACCGGGGAGCTGTTTTTT. Translated: CASSPGTSNTGELFF. Based on the CDR3 plus reference TRBV13 and TRBJ2-2, the full variable domain is AAGVIQSPRHLIKEKRETATLKCYPIPRHDTVYWYQQGPGQDPQFLISFYEKMQSDKGSIPDRFSAQQFSDYHSELNMSSLELGDSALYFCASSPGTSNTGELFFGEGSRLTVL.

On this clonotype itself: One junction end does not reproduce the germline sequence, and a read error may be involved. The rearrangement uses TRBV7-9 and TRBJ2-2; no firm D call. Germline CDR1 reads SEHNR; CDR2 reads FQNEAQ (reference sequence). This CDR3 comprises 12 residues. The CDR3 region has the DNA TGTGCCAGCAGCTTAGTACCCGAAGAGCTGCTTTTT. It yields the protein CASSLVPEELLF.

The V call is TRBV2, the J call TRBJ1-2; no clear D gene. The CDR3 runs to 12 residues. From germline, CDR1 is SNHLY and CDR2 FYNNEI. The V end lost 8 bases, the J end lost 2 bases, and 9 bases lay between the germline ends. The CDR3 loop reads CASSNGNYGYTF. The CDR3, as DNA: TGTGCCAGCTCGAACGGAAACTATGGCTACACCTTC.

Turning to this clonotype: A junction end diverges from the germline sequence, so it may reflect a read error. The J gene is TRBJ2-7, the V gene TRBV19; D unclear. The CDR3 runs 15 residues. Looked up from germline, CDR1 is LNHDA and CDR2 is SQIVND (reference sequence). This CDR3 is CVSSARRASTYEQYF. DNA for the CDR3: TGTGTCAGTAGTGCAAGACGAGCGAGCACCTACGAGCAGTACTTC.

This clonotype was seen more than once but under ten times. The chain combines TRBV7-9 with TRBJ2-1; D unresolved. The V and J ends lost 3 bases and 8 bases respectively, with 8 bases between them. The CDR3 extends over 12 amino acids. CDR1 is SEHNR, CDR2 FQNEAQ, per germline (reference sequence). The CDR3 DNA reads as TGTGCCAGCAGCTTCTCCGTGGATGAGCAGTTCTTC. It is translated as CASSFSVDEQFF.

Worth noting for this clonotype: At one end the junction does not follow the germline gene, possibly because of a read error. This rearrangement joins TRBV2 to TRBJ1-2; no reliable D call. CDR1 and CDR2 from the germline V gene are SNHLY and FYNNEI. This CDR3 is 13 amino acids long. Written as DNA, the CDR3 is TGTGCCAGCAGCCGAGGGCAGGTCTATGGCTACATCTTC. This translates into CASSRGQVYGYIF.

The gene calls are TRBV2 and TRBJ1-1, with D possibly matching TRBD1 (6 bases). This CDR3 contains 12 residues. The germline V gene has CDR1 SNHLY and CDR2 FYNNEI. The germline V and J ends were trimmed by 5 bases and 11 bases, with 15 bases remaining between them. The CDR3 spells CASSLGGRRAFF. For the CDR3, the DNA is TGTGCCAGCAGTTTGGGGGGGCGAAGGGCTTTCTTT.

The V call is TRBV7-2, the J call TRBJ2-3; D unclear. The J call may not be correct, given that the DNA end is closer to TRBJ1-5. The CDR3 sequence is 14 residues long. In germline, CDR1 is SGHTA, CDR2 FQGNSA. CDR3 in amino acids: CASSLSSGPATQHF. CDR3 bases: TGTGCCAGCAGCTTGAGTTCCGGTCCTGCTACGCAGCATTTT.

The rearrangement uses TRBV9 and TRBJ2-2, with 7 bases that match TRBD2. With V trimmed by 0 bases and J by 12 bases, 11 bases remained unmatched. This CDR3 has 15 amino acids. Germline V lookup: CDR1 SGDLS, CDR2 YYNGEE. The CDR3 coding sequence is TGTGCCAGCAGCGTAGGAGCAGCGGGAAATGGGCAGCTGTTTTTT. This sequence encodes CASSVGAAGNGQLFF.

A note on this clonotype: A read error may produce the germline difference seen at one junction end. V and J are TRBV7-4 and TRBJ2-1; tentatively, D is TRBD1 (6 bases). The CDR3 sequence is 14 residues long. Germline values: CDR1 SGHVT, CDR2 SQSDAQ. In DNA form, the CDR3 reads TGTGCCAGCAGCTTGGACAGTGGTGCTCCTACGAGCTGTTTC. Its translation is CASSLDSGAPTSCF.

This clonotype was detected a few times. V and J are TRBV7-3 and TRBJ2-3; D call uncertain. The CDR3 has 12 amino acids. The germline CDR1 and CDR2 sequences are SGHTA and FQGTGA. Deletions cut 4 bases from V and 7 bases from J, with 9 bases between. In DNA, the CDR3 is TGTGCCAGCAGCTATCCGCAGAATACGCAGTATTTT. It translates to CASSYPQNTQYF.

The rearrangement links TRBV7-8 to TRBJ1-1; the D gene is possibly TRBD1 (5 bases). Per germline, CDR1 SGHVS and CDR2 FQNEAQ. The CDR3 is 16 amino acids. V was clipped by 3 bases and J by 11 bases, with 25 bases between them. Written as DNA, the CDR3 is TGTGCCAGCAGCTTGCAACGAAGCGGGGGGAGCGATGAGGCTTTCTTT. Amino acids: CASSLQRSGGSDEAFF.

This clonotype has just a few counts. The chain is built from TRBV20-1 and TRBJ2-1, with 9 bases identical to TRBD2. The CDR3 sequence is 13 residues long. Germline V gene sequence: CDR1 DFQATT, CDR2 SNEGSKA (reference sequence). J was trimmed by 10 bases and V by 2 bases; bases with no gene match: 6. DNA of the CDR3: TGCAGTGCTAGACCTCTAGCGGGAACAGAGCAGTTCTTC. Protein product: CSARPLAGTEQFF.

On this clonotype: An end of the junction differs from the germline gene, which may be a read error. The chain employs TRBV7-9 and TRBJ2-3; D ambiguous. This CDR3 comprises 14 residues. Germline-derived CDR1 and CDR2 are SEHNR and FQNEAQ (reference sequence). The CDR3 DNA reads TGTGCCAGCAGCCCAGCGCCTACTCACGATACCCAGTACTTT. This sequence encodes CASSPAPTHDTQYF. Filled out from reference TRBV7-9 and TRBJ2-3, the complete variable domain reads DTGVSQNPRHKITKRGQNVTFRCDPISEHNRLYWYRQTLGQGPEFLTYFQNEAQLEKSRLLSDRFSAERPKGSFSTLEIQRTEQGDSAMYLCASSPAPTHDTQYFGPGTRLTVL.

The genes are TRBV7-9 and TRBJ1-4; D not resolved. The CDR3 is made up of 17 amino acids. Germline CDR1 and CDR2: SEHNR and FQNEAQ (reference sequence). V was shortened by 1 base and J by 4 bases, with 16 bases between the two germline ends. CDR3 residues: CASSLVPGELFNEKLFF. In DNA, the CDR3 is TGTGCCAGCAGCTTAGTACCCGGGGAGCTGTTTAATGAAAAACTGTTTTTT.

CDR3 loop: CASSLAVTGQDEAFF. The CDR3, as DNA: TGTGCCAGCAGCTTAGCAGTGACAGGGCAAGATGAAGCTTTCTTT. The gene calls are TRBV11-3 and TRBJ1-1, with 7 bases aligning to TRBD1. The CDR3 contains 15 residues. CDR1 is SGHNT and CDR2 is YENEEA in the germline V gene. With V trimmed by 1 base and J by 7 bases, 9 bases remained unmatched.